The 9 T cell receptor beta chains below come from one sample, sequenced in a study of blood T cells in healthy people across ages (dated by TCRdb to the mid-2010s). Libraries were constructed by 5' RACE. The reads were generated on an Illumina HiSeq 2500. A second 7 to 11 cycle PCR used a sample-barcoded 5' primer and a J-beta primer mix. TCRdb's own reprocessing of the public reads used fastp at Q25 and MiXCR and kept productive beta chains. Each record represents a unique CDR3 protein, reported with the most common genes and DNA among its rows. The sample includes under 950,000 distinct CDR3 sequences, with 22% observed a single time. The ten largest clonotypes hold 22% of the sample. Source material: blood. Every receptor here comes from an older man in good health.

This clonotype has at least ten counts. This chain connects TRBV6-6 to TRBJ2-3; D gene unclear. V lost 2 bases and J lost 3, with 12 bases in between. Germline CDR1 reads MNHNY; CDR2 reads SVGAGI (reference sequence). The CDR3 spans 15 residues. CDR3 in amino acids: CASSYIDLWTDTQYF. The CDR3 DNA is TGTGCCAGCAGTTACATAGACCTCTGGACAGATACGCAGTATTTT.

This clonotype was recorded a few times. This rearrangement joins TRBV3-1 to TRBJ2-5; D not certain. Germline assignment: CDR1 LGHDT and CDR2 YNNKEL (reference sequence). Deletions cut 1 base from V and 4 bases from J, with 13 bases between. The CDR3 spans 15 residues. CDR3 in amino acids: CASSQVSASRETQYF. CDR3 in DNA: TGTGCCAGCAGCCAAGTATCAGCGAGCCGAGAGACCCAGTACTTC.

This clonotype was seen only a few times. V gene TRBV7-8 combines with J gene TRBJ2-2; no definite D call. Deletions cut 0 bases from V and 5 bases from J, with 10 bases between. Germline V CDR1 and CDR2: SGHVS, FQNEAQ. The CDR3 runs 15 residues. This CDR3 is CASSLAGLGTGELFF. DNA of the CDR3: TGTGCCAGCAGCTTAGCTGGATTGGGGACCGGGGAGCTGTTTTTT.

This clonotype came up a few times. This rearrangement joins TRBV6-5 to TRBJ2-7, with TRBD1 identical over 9 bases. Germline CDR1 and CDR2: MNHEY and SVGAGI. This CDR3 is built from 12 residues. The ends lost 5 bases at V and 10 bases at J; junction bases unmatched: 6. CDR3 amino acids: CASSTGTGFQYF. The CDR3 nucleotides read TGTGCCAGCAGTACCGGGACAGGGTTTCAGTACTTC.

V is TRBV2 and J is TRBJ2-4; no definite D call. V dropped 3 bases and J dropped 0 bases, with 9 bases sitting between them. This CDR3 has 15 amino acids. The germline V gene has CDR1 SNHLY and CDR2 FYNNEI. The CDR3 region is CASSEDGVAKNIQYF. The DNA for the CDR3 is TGTGCCAGCAGTGAGGATGGGGTAGCCAAAAACATTCAGTACTTC.

V and J are TRBV18 and TRBJ1-4; D is unresolved. Germline lookup yields CDR1 KGHSH and CDR2 LQKENI. Trimming took 6 bases from V and 0 from J, leaving 14 bases between them. The CDR3 is 16 residues long. This chain's CDR3 is CASSPELGATNEKLFF. The CDR3 coding sequence is TGTGCCAGCTCGCCCGAACTCGGGGCAACTAATGAAAAACTGTTTTTT.

The chain combines TRBV29-1 with TRBJ1-2; D not certain. This CDR3 region has 15 residues. V dropped 0 bases and J dropped 3 bases, with 14 bases sitting between them. Germline V gives CDR1 SQVTM, CDR2 ANQGSEA. The CDR3 DNA sequence: TGCAGCGTTGAAGATGTAGGAGCCCACCACTATGGCTACACCTTC. This gives the protein CSVEDVGAHHYGYTF.

The chain carries TRBV20-1 and TRBJ1-1, with a possible D match to TRBD1 (5 bases). The V and J ends lost 6 bases and 6 bases respectively, with 14 bases between them. Germline loops: CDR1 DFQATT, CDR2 SNEGSKA (reference sequence). There are 12 residues in the CDR3. The CDR3 here is CSAPWRGAEAFF. The DNA for the CDR3 is TGCAGTGCCCCGTGGCGGGGGGCTGAAGCTTTCTTT.

This chain joins TRBV15 and TRBJ2-1, with D maybe TRBD1 (5 bases). There are 15 residues in the CDR3. Germline V gene sequence: CDR1 LNHNV, CDR2 YYDKDF (reference sequence). V was shortened by 0 bases and J by 1 base, with 7 bases between the two germline ends. The CDR3 sequence is CATSRDPGSYNEQFF. Here the CDR3 DNA reads TGTGCCACCAGCAGAGATCCAGGGTCCTACAATGAGCAGTTCTTC.